What follows are 2 T cell receptor beta chains derived from one specimen sequenced in a study of cytomegalovirus exposure and HLA in healthy donors. 13 Jbeta primers and 60 Vbeta primers were used for the PCR. Only in-frame clones appear in the TCRdb table, and some are missing; sequencing was by immunoSEQ multiplex PCR. The sample has 130,000 to 150,000 clones, over 70% seen once. Material for sequencing was PBMCs. These receptors all come from a woman aged 40 to 50 in good health and CMV-seropositive.

CDR3 nucleotide sequence: TGCGCCAGCAGCTTGGATATGTTCGGGGGGCTTAACACCATATATTTT. It yields the protein CASSLDMFGGLNTIYF. The V and J genes are TRBV5-1 and TRBJ1-3; D possibly corresponds to TRBD1 (6 bases). The CDR3 covers 16 residues. V shed 0 bases and J shed 7 bases, with 17 bases lying between them. Germline V gene data show CDR1 as SGHRS and CDR2 as YFSETQ.

This clone was seen a few times. V usage is TRBV5-1 and J usage is TRBJ2-2, with 7 nucleotides matching TRBD1. Germline values: CDR1 SGHRS, CDR2 YFSETQ. This CDR3 contains 15 residues. V shed 2 bases and J 6 bases; nucleotides not matched to a gene: 7. The CDR3 is CASSFNPTGPGELFF. CDR3 sequence (DNA): TGCGCCAGCAGCTTTAATCCGACAGGGCCCGGGGAGCTGTTTTTT.